The 27 T cell receptor beta chains listed next were all sequenced from one sample in a study of T cells expressing NK-cell markers. TCRdb reprocessed the 5' RACE reads, keeping one entry per CDR3 protein, no DNA. The repertoire shows about 370,000 distinct CDR3 sequences; the top ten hold roughly 10%. The sample comprised blood T cells: a sorted CD56 or NKG2C T cell subset, CD4+ or CD8+ T cells, or bulk PBMC T cells (not recorded which). The source is a woman aged 45-60 years in good health.

V gene TRBV7-8 combines with J gene TRBJ2-5; TCRdb picks TRBD1, but there is no DNA to check that call. From germline, CDR1 is SGHVS and CDR2 FQNEAQ. The CDR3 covers 14 residues. This CDR3 is CASSPPNFQETQYF. Full variable domain (outside the CDR3, taken from reference TRBV7-8 and TRBJ2-5): GAGVSQSPRYKVAKRGQDVALRCDPISGHVSLFWYQQALGQGPEFLTYFQNEAQLDKSGLPSDRFFAERPEGSVSTLKIQRTQQEDSAVYLCASSPPNFQETQYFGPGTRLLVL.

The CDR3 region is CASSTQGTNYNEQFF. The chain links TRBV4-1 to TRBJ2-1; TCRdb selects TRBD1, and the lack of DNA leaves this call unchecked. The CDR3 is 15 residues long. Germline assignment: CDR1 MGHRA and CDR2 YSYEKL.

The gene calls are TRBV27 and TRBJ2-7; the D gene TCRdb calls, TRBD2, cannot be checked with no DNA. This CDR3 spans 18 amino acids. Germline-derived CDR1 and CDR2 are MNHEY and SMNVEV (reference sequence). The CDR3 loop reads CASNSPGLAGSHGYEQYF.

The chain is built from TRBV15 and TRBJ2-7. Per the germline V gene, CDR1 is LNHNV and CDR2 is YYDKDF (reference sequence). The CDR3 covers 15 residues. The CDR3: CATSRGGGSSYEQYF. Full variable domain (rest looked up from reference TRBV15 and TRBJ2-7): DAMVIQNPRYQVTQFGKPVTLSCSQTLNHNVMYWYQQKSSQAPKLLFHYYDKDFNNEADTPDNFQSRRPNTSFCFLDIRSPGLGDTAMYLCATSRGGGSSYEQYFGPGTRLTVT.

The V and J genes are TRBV12-3 or TRBV12-4 and TRBJ2-2; TCRdb reports TRBD2, a call that lacks DNA to check it against. This CDR3 has 16 residues. CDR3 amino acids: CASGHAGTSYTGELFF.

The chain links TRBV7-9 to TRBJ2-3. The CDR3 is 12 amino acids. Germline CDR1 and CDR2: SEHNR and FQNEAQ (reference sequence). CDR3 region: CASSLQVDTQYF.

The rearrangement joins TRBV10-3 to TRBJ2-1. Germline CDR1 reads ENHRY; CDR2 reads SYGVKD. CDR3 length: 12 amino acids. This chain's CDR3 is CAIRSGYNEQFF.

The chain combines TRBV24-1 with TRBJ2-2; absent DNA, TCRdb's TRBD1 call cannot be checked. CDR3 length: 16 residues. Looked up from germline, CDR1 is KGHDR and CDR2 is SFDVKD. The CDR3 protein is CATSVSRGIRTGELFF.

J is TRBJ2-3 and V is TRBV11-3; the TCRdb call, TRBD2, lacks DNA for checking. CDR3 length equals 15 residues. CDR1 SGHNT and CDR2 YENEEA come from the germline V gene. Here the CDR3 reads CASLRREDSTDTQYF.

This chain connects TRBV12-3 or TRBV12-4 to TRBJ1-5; TCRdb outputs TRBD1, but without DNA this stays unchecked. The CDR3 runs 13 residues. CDR3 region: CASSSRVAEPQHF.

The chain links TRBV19 to TRBJ2-1; TCRdb picks TRBD2, but there is no DNA to check that call. The CDR3 sequence is 14 residues long. CDR1 LNHDA and CDR2 SQIVND come from the germline V gene (reference sequence). The CDR3 sequence is CASSWTSGRGEQFF. Variable domain in full (rest from reference TRBV19 and TRBJ2-1): DGGITQSPKYLFRKEGQNVTLSCEQNLNHDAMYWYRQDPGQGLRLIYYSQIVNDFQKGDIAEGYSVSREKKESFPLTVTSAQKNPTAFYLCASSWTSGRGEQFFGPGTRLTVL.

The CDR3 region is CASSGGTGQGRGEQYF. This sequence joins TRBV25-1 and TRBJ2-7; there is no DNA to check the TCRdb D call of TRBD1. Germline CDR1 MGHDK, CDR2 SYGVNS. The CDR3 covers 16 residues.

The chain employs TRBV4-1 and TRBJ2-3. CDR1 MGHRA and CDR2 YSYEKL come from the germline V gene. The CDR3 has 18 residues. CDR3 protein: CASSQDRSGWAGTDTQYF.

J is TRBJ1-1 and V is TRBV5-1; the D call from TCRdb, TRBD1, cannot be confirmed without DNA. Germline assignment: CDR1 SGHRS and CDR2 YFSETQ. The CDR3 length is 18 residues. The CDR3 sequence is CASSLVTGARIRNTEAFF.

The V gene is TRBV5-1, the J gene TRBJ2-1. The germline V gene has CDR1 SGHRS and CDR2 YFSETQ. The CDR3 contains 13 residues. The CDR3: CASGTAQYNEQFF.

This chain uses TRBV6-6 with TRBJ2-3; TCRdb's D call of TRBD1 is untestable without DNA. CDR3 length: 13 amino acids. Germline CDR1 and CDR2: MNHNY and SVGAGI (reference sequence). The CDR3 loop reads CASSSPPGDTQYF.

The chain has TRBV28 and TRBJ1-5; TCRdb picks TRBD1, but there is no DNA to check that call. From germline, CDR1 is MDHEN and CDR2 SYDVKM. The CDR3 totals 14 residues. This CDR3 reads CASSRGQGGQPQHF.

The V call is TRBV10-3, the J call TRBJ2-3. CDR3 length: 15 amino acids. Per the germline V gene, CDR1 is ENHRY and CDR2 is SYGVKD. The CDR3 reads CAISEPAASTDTQYF.

CDR3 region: CASKRAGANEQFF. The chain is built from TRBV6-5 and TRBJ2-1; TCRdb gives TRBD2 as the D gene, but with no DNA this cannot be confirmed. CDR1 MNHEY and CDR2 SVGAGI come from the germline V gene. CDR3 length: 13 residues.

The chain is built from TRBV19 and TRBJ1-4. Per the germline V gene, CDR1 is LNHDA and CDR2 is SQIVND (reference sequence). The CDR3 extends over 14 amino acids. CDR3 amino acids: CASSLDLEAEKLFF.

The chain combines TRBV30 with TRBJ1-1; TCRdb outputs TRBD1, but without DNA this stays unchecked. The CDR3 consists of 14 residues. The germline V gene has CDR1 GTSNPN and CDR2 SVGIG (reference sequence). The CDR3 region is CAWSVTGENTEAFF.

V is TRBV6-2 or TRBV6-3 and J is TRBJ1-1; no DNA is available, so the TRBD1 call from TCRdb remains unchecked. Germline V gene sequence: CDR1 MNHEY, CDR2 SVGEGT. The CDR3 extends over 14 amino acids. CDR3 in amino acids: CASIGQGRIPEAFF.

The rearrangement links TRBV2 to TRBJ1-6; there is no DNA to check the TCRdb D call of TRBD1. There are 15 residues in the CDR3. Germline lookup yields CDR1 SNHLY and CDR2 FYNNEI. The CDR3 protein is CASSGTRGLDSPLHF.

The V call is TRBV12-3 or TRBV12-4, the J call TRBJ2-6; checking the TCRdb D call of TRBD2 is not possible without DNA. There are 15 residues in the CDR3. The CDR3 region is CASSSGPSGANVLTF.

The chain couples TRBV5-1 to TRBJ2-3. Per the germline V gene, CDR1 is SGHRS and CDR2 is YFSETQ. The length of the CDR3 is 12 residues. This CDR3 is CASRRGQDTQYF.

V usage is TRBV5-1 and J usage is TRBJ2-6; the TRBD1 assignment by TCRdb is unverifiable without DNA. Germline CDR1 reads SGHRS; CDR2 reads YFSETQ. CDR3 length: 18 amino acids. The CDR3 loop is CASSRDRRDLSGANVLTF.

V and J are TRBV3-1 and TRBJ2-7. CDR3 size: 14 residues. Germline CDR1 LGHDT, CDR2 YNNKEL (reference sequence). Here the CDR3 reads CASTPTRSSYEQYF.